Following are 20 T cell receptor beta chains from one sample sequenced in a study of immune characterization of retroperitoneal liposarcoma. One entry per CDR3 protein, called by TCRdb with MiXCR from the PCR reads. The data hold some 3,000 distinct CDR3 sequences, with around 45% observed a single time. Sequencing was done on a sample of tumor tissue. Receptors originate from a male donor with retroperitoneal liposarcoma.

This clonotype is medium-sized in the sample. The chain employs TRBV12-3 or TRBV12-4 and TRBJ2-7, with D hard to call. This CDR3 contains 12 residues. V was shortened by 2 bases and J by 7 bases, with 9 bases between the two germline ends. CDR3 bases: TGTGCCAGCAGTTTACGCCGACGGGAGCAGTACTTC. It is translated as CASSLRRREQYF.

J is TRBJ2-1 and V is TRBV27; a weak D match, TRBD1 (5 bases). V was cut by 4 bases and J by 0 bases, with 7 bases left in between. CDR1 is MNHEY, CDR2 SMNVEV, per germline (reference sequence). There are 14 residues in the CDR3. The CDR3 DNA reads as TGTGCCAGCAGTTGGGGCAGCTCCTACAATGAGCAGTTCTTC. Its protein is CASSWGSSYNEQFF.

The gene calls are TRBV20-1 and TRBJ2-5, with D possibly matching TRBD2 (6 bases). The J call is doubtful: the DNA matches TRBJ2-1 better. Germline CDR1 and CDR2: DFQATT and SNEGSKA (reference sequence). The CDR3 has 14 amino acids. The CDR3 bases are TGCAGTGCTGGCCTAGCGCGCGCCTACAATGAGCAGTTCTTC. Residues: CSAGLARAYNEQFF.

This clonotype appeared once. A read error is possible here, since a much larger clone lies one base away. This CDR3 fails to terminate in the conserved phenylalanine or tryptophan, so it likely reflects a read error. The gene calls are TRBV6-1 and TRBJ2-5, with no clear D. This CDR3 is built from 11 residues. Per the germline V gene, CDR1 is MNHNS and CDR2 is SASEGT. The ends were cut back, 2 bases at V and 11 bases at J, with 9 bases in the middle. The CDR3 region has the DNA TGTGCCAGCAGTGAAAGGGATGAGCAGTACTTA. Translating gives CASSERDEQYL.

The chain links TRBV12-3 or TRBV12-4 to TRBJ2-1; 7 bases match TRBD1. TRBJ2-5 explains the end of the DNA better; the J call may be wrong. This CDR3 is 14 amino acids long. Written as DNA, the CDR3 is TGTGCCAGCAGCCGTGACAGGGCCCAGGAGACCCAGTACTTC. This gives the protein CASSRDRAQETQYF.

The chain recombines TRBV6-1 with TRBJ2-1; possibly TRBD2 for D (6 bases). The CDR3 runs 14 residues. Germline V CDR1 and CDR2: MNHNS, SASEGT. V was clipped by 3 bases and J by 6 bases, with 12 bases between them. The DNA of the CDR3 is TGTGCCAGCAGTGACCCAGGGACTCGCAATGAGCAGTTCTTC. Protein: CASSDPGTRNEQFF.

This clonotype was picked up a small number of times. The rearrangement links TRBV6-6 to TRBJ2-1; D unclear. With the DNA end fitting TRBJ2-5 better, the J assignment may be wrong. The CDR3 spans 14 residues. The germline CDR1 and CDR2 sequences are MNHNY and SVGAGI (reference sequence). The CDR3 here is CASSYHDGRETQYF. In DNA, the CDR3 is TGTGCCAGCAGTTACCACGACGGGCGGGAGACCCAGTACTTC.

The chain recombines TRBV11-3 with TRBJ2-5, with D perhaps TRBD1 or TRBD2 (6 bases each). This CDR3 comprises 15 residues. CDR1 is SGHNT, CDR2 YENEEA, per germline. V shed 10 bases and J shed 5 bases, with 23 bases lying between them. CDR3: CATGPGAGGVETQYF. In DNA, the CDR3 is TGTGCCACTGGGCCGGGGGCCGGGGGAGTGGAGACCCAGTACTTC.

The chain joins TRBV6-8 to TRBJ2-5, with TRBD2 identical over 10 bases. Germline lookup yields CDR1 MNHGY and CDR2 SAAAGT. V shed 1 base and J 11 bases; nucleotides not matched to a gene: 13. The CDR3 is 16 amino acids. The DNA for the CDR3 is TGTGCCAGCAGTTACTTCGCTAGCGGGAGTTACAATGAGCAGTACTTC. It encodes CASSYFASGSYNEQYF.

The chain carries TRBV6-1 and TRBJ2-3; D gene uncertain. TRBJ2-7 explains the end of the DNA better; the J call may be wrong. The CDR3 runs 13 residues. CDR1 MNHNS and CDR2 SASEGT come from the germline V gene. The CDR3 sequence is CASSGNPSYEQYF. The DNA of the CDR3 is TGTGCCAGCAGTGGGAACCCCTCCTACGAGCAGTACTTC.

This clonotype has just a few counts. The rearrangement links TRBV12-3 or TRBV12-4 to TRBJ2-1, with 7 nucleotides matching TRBD2. The CDR3 is 16 residues long. The J segment lost 7 bases and the V segment lost 3 bases, leaving 12 bases of the junction unmatched. The CDR3 region is CASSFSGLSGLNEQFF. The DNA of the CDR3 is TGTGCCAGCAGTTTTAGCGGACTCTCGGGACTAAATGAGCAGTTCTTC.

A word on this clonotype: Compared with germline, one end of the junction differs, possibly owing to a read error. The rearrangement links TRBV7-8 to TRBJ2-5, with TRBD2 identical over 9 bases. The CDR3 is made up of 14 amino acids. Germline CDR1 and CDR2: SGHVS and FQNEAQ. The CDR3 protein is CASSVAGESNEQYF. CDR3 nucleotides: TGTGCCAGCAGCGTAGCGGGAGAGAGCAATGAGCAGTACTTC.

This clonotype is labeled medium-sized (0.01 to 0.1%). The chain is built from TRBV6-1 and TRBJ2-1; a possible D gene is TRBD2 (5 bases). Trimming stripped 2 bases from V and 0 bases from J, with 11 bases between. The CDR3 extends over 16 amino acids. Germline V gene lookup returns CDR1 MNHNS and CDR2 SASEGT. The CDR3 reads CASSETGKSSYNEQFF. CDR3 DNA: TGTGCCAGCAGTGAAACGGGAAAGAGCTCCTACAATGAGCAGTTCTTC.

This clonotype came up a few times. The chain recombines TRBV7-8 with TRBJ2-5; no definite D call. V lost 5 bases to trimming and J lost 2 bases, with 9 bases between them. The CDR3 is made up of 13 amino acids. Germline lookup yields CDR1 SGHVS and CDR2 FQNEAQ. This chain's CDR3 is CASSRTIQETQYF. In DNA form, the CDR3 reads TGTGCCAGCAGCCGGACGATACAAGAGACCCAGTACTTC.

The J gene is TRBJ2-5, the V gene TRBV6-8; D remains ambiguous. The closer fit of TRBJ2-7 to the DNA end suggests the J call may be wrong. Germline lookup yields CDR1 MNHGY and CDR2 SAAAGT. This CDR3 is built from 14 residues. CDR3 sequence reads: CASKTTFQSYEQYF. In DNA, the CDR3 is TGTGCCAGCAAAACCACATTTCAATCCTACGAGCAGTACTTC.

The V call is TRBV6-8, the J call TRBJ2-1; TRBD2 aligns across 15 bases. V lost 6 bases, J lost 0 bases, and 6 bases stayed unmatched. This CDR3 has 18 residues. Looked up from germline, CDR1 is MNHGY and CDR2 is SAAAGT. The CDR3 loop is CASSKGTSGGSSYNEQFF. In DNA, the CDR3 is TGTGCCAGCAGCAAAGGGACTAGCGGGGGGAGCTCCTACAATGAGCAGTTCTTC.

The J gene is TRBJ2-7, the V gene TRBV6-1, with D hard to call. In germline, CDR1 is MNHNS, CDR2 SASEGT. V was clipped by 1 base and J by 6 bases, with 10 bases between them. This CDR3 has 13 residues. The DNA of the CDR3 is TGTGCCAGCAGTGAAGAGGGATCTTTCGAGCAGTACTTC. Encoded protein: CASSEEGSFEQYF.

J is TRBJ2-5 and V is TRBV11-1; 10 positions agree with TRBD2. This CDR3 comprises 15 residues. V shed 1 base, J shed 3 bases, and the junction held 2 bases outside the gene matches. Looked up from germline, CDR1 is SGHAT and CDR2 is FQDESV (reference sequence). The CDR3 DNA reads TGTGCCAGCAGCTTAGGGCTAGCGGGAGAAGAGACCCAGTACTTC. Protein: CASSLGLAGEETQYF.

The rearrangement uses TRBV6-6 and TRBJ1-2; tentative D call: TRBD1 (6 bases). The V gene lost 7 bases and the J gene lost 5 bases, with 14 bases spanning the gap. Germline lookup yields CDR1 MNHNY and CDR2 SVGAGI (reference sequence). This CDR3 has 13 residues. In DNA, the CDR3 is TGTGCCAGCACCCCGGGGGCTAGATATGGCTACACCTTC. This encodes CASTPGARYGYTF.

This clonotype has more than one count but fewer than ten. The chain is built from TRBV7-2 and TRBJ2-3; tentative D call: TRBD2 (6 bases). The CDR3 totals 16 residues. Looked up from germline, CDR1 is SGHTA and CDR2 is FQGNSA. Trimming took off 0 bases at V and 4 bases at J, with 14 bases between the two ends. DNA for the CDR3: TGTGCCAGCAGCTTAGCGCCATGGAGGAGGGCAGATACGCAGTATTTT. Protein: CASSLAPWRRADTQYF.